This TCR beta chain comes out of a study of cytomegalovirus exposure and HLA in healthy donors. Study-wide findings and caveats: Of the V segments, some could not be distinguished, including TRBV6-2 and TRBV6-3, and were excluded. TCR beta V- and J-gene trimming was later associated with a missense DCLRE1C variant. HLA allele associations emerged for around 16,000 TCR beta sequences in a later analysis, at 0.05 false discovery rate.

Donors were nominally healthy when sampled, though unrecorded immune exposures were likely. V dropped 4 bases and J dropped 4; count of bases not matched to a gene: 22. This CDR3 comprises 22 residues. Germline V gene sequence: CDR1 LNHDA, CDR2 SQIVND (reference sequence). Remarks on this clone: Its antigen is unidentified.

A multiplex PCR was run with 60 Vbeta primers and 13 Jbeta primers. Only in-frame clones appear in the TCRdb table, and some are missing; sequencing was by immunoSEQ multiplex PCR. The sample has roughly 100,000 clones, roughly 70% seen once. The sequence derives from a woman aged 45-59 years in good health and CMV-seronegative. The rearrangement links TRBV19 to TRBJ2-2, with 12 nucleotides matching TRBD2. The material sequenced was PBMCs. The CDR3 loop reads CASSTIPSRLAGDGFGTGELFF. In DNA, the CDR3 is TGTGCCAGTAGTACGATCCCCTCCCGACTAGCGGGGGACGGGTTTGGCACCGGGGAGCTGTTTTTT. Full variable domain (missing parts from reference TRBV19 and TRBJ2-2): DGGITQSPKYLFRKEGQNVTLSCEQNLNHDAMYWYRQDPGQGLRLIYYSQIVNDFQKGDIAEGYSVSREKKESFPLTVTSAQKNPTAFYLCASSTIPSRLAGDGFGTGELFFGEGSRLTVL.